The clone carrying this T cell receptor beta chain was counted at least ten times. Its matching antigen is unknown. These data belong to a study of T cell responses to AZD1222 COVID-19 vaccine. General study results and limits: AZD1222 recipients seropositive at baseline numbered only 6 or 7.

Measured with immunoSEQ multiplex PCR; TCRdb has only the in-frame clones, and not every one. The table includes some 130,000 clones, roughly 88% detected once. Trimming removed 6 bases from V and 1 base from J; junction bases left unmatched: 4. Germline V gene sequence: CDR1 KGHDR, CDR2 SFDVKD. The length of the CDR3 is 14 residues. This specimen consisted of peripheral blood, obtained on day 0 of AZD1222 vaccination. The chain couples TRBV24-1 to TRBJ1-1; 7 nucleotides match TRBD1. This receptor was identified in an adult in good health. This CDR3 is CATSSGTANTEAFF. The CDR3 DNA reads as TGTGCCACCAGTTCCGGGACAGCGAACACTGAAGCTTTCTTT.